This is a list of T cell receptor beta chains from one sample in a study of blood T cell repertoires in COVID-19. This table comes from immunoSEQ multiplex PCR, and its TCRdb copy is limited to in-frame clones, with some not included. The data contain 200,000 to 250,000 clones, around nine tenths of them seen just once; the ten biggest clones take up roughly 14%. Sequencing was done on a sample of PBMCs or T cells enriched from blood (not recorded which). All receptors derive from a woman aged 50 to 60 with acute COVID-19. Both conserved end residues are part of each CDR3. A D gene is named only where the DNA matches it firmly. Some rows mark clone size as missing; the rest say once, few, many or name a class of expanded clone.

>TRBJ1-2|TRBD1|TRBV19|NA
CASSPDRGDYGYTF
TGTGCCAGTAGTCCCGACAGGGGCGACTATGGCTACACCTTC
>TRBJ1-2|NA|TRBV28|once
CASSATPPSLYTF
TGTGCCAGCAGCGCAACTCCCCCATCCCTCTACACCTTC
>TRBJ2-5|TRBD2|TRBV27|NA
CASQKGLAGPKQYF
TGTGCCAGCCAAAAGGGGCTAGCGGGCCCTAAGCAGTACTTC
>TRBJ2-7|TRBD2|TRBV15|NA
CATSPRVSETTSGDF
TGTGCCACCAGCCCCCGAGTGAGCGAGACTACGAGCGGGGACTTC
>TRBJ2-3|TRBD2|TRBV7-9|NA
CASSFSAGGNRDTQYF
TGTGCCAGCAGCTTTTCGGCGGGAGGGAATAGAGATACGCAGTATTTT
>TRBJ1-2|NA|TRBV9|NA
CASSAMPGVGYYGYTF
TGTGCCAGCAGCGCGATGCCAGGGGTGGGGTACTATGGCTACACCTTC
>TRBJ2-7|NA|TRBV12-3/TRBV12-4|NA
CASSNRGLYEQYF
TGTGCCAGCAGCAACCGAGGGCTATACGAGCAGTACTTC
>TRBJ1-2|NA|TRBV7-9|once
CASSLAEVTATNYGYTF
TGTGCCAGCAGCTTAGCCGAAGTGACAGCTACTAACTATGGCTACACCTTC
>TRBJ2-1|TRBD2|TRBV4-1|NA
CASSQLSGRALGEQFF
TGCGCCAGCAGCCAACTTAGCGGGAGGGCCTTGGGTGAGCAGTTCTTC
>TRBJ2-7|NA|TRBV18|NA
CASSSSQANEQYF
TGTGCCAGCTCATCAAGCCAGGCCAACGAGCAGTACTTC
>TRBJ1-1|NA|TRBV5-8|NA
CAKELAFF
TGTGCCAAGGAGCTAGCTTTCTTT
>TRBJ2-7|NA|TRBV30|NA
CAWSVGGGSYEQYF
TGTGCCTGGAGTGTGGGAGGGGGCTCCTACGAGCAGTACTTC
>TRBJ1-6|NA|TRBV7-9|NA
CASSLAPGEGSYNSPLHF
TGTGCCAGCAGCTTAGCGCCAGGGGAGGGCTCCTATAATTCACCCCTCCACTTT
>TRBJ1-5|NA|TRBV2|NA
CATGGRTPNQPQHF
TGTGCCACCGGGGGGCGGACTCCTAATCAGCCCCAGCATTTT
>TRBJ1-1|NA|TRBV4-3|NA
CASSHRDLDTEAFF
TGCGCCAGCAGCCACCGGGATCTGGACACTGAAGCTTTCTTT
>TRBJ2-7|NA|TRBV5-1|NA
CASSLVPGVFRSAHEQYF
TGCGCCAGCAGCTTGGTCCCAGGGGTATTTCGGAGCGCCCACGAGCAGTACTTC
>TRBJ2-7|NA|TRBV7-3|NA
CASSLVASPSSYEQYF
TGTGCCAGCAGCTTAGTGGCTAGCCCTTCCTCCTACGAGCAGTACTTC
>TRBJ2-7|NA|TRBV12-3/TRBV12-4|NA
CASSLGQRLQYF
TGTGCCAGCAGTCTTGGACAGCGGTTGCAGTACTTC
>TRBJ2-7|NA|TRBV18|NA
CASSPGGRNRVEQYF
TGTGCCAGCTCACCAGGGGGCAGGAACAGGGTCGAGCAGTACTTC
>TRBJ1-2|TRBD1|TRBV7-6|NA
CASSPSPLRQGGYGYTF
TGTGCCAGCAGCCCAAGCCCCCTTCGACAGGGCGGTTATGGCTACACCTTC
>TRBJ2-1|TRBD2|TRBV7-2|NA
CASSPRSAGGDEQFF
TGTGCCAGCAGCCCGAGGTCCGCCGGGGGGGATGAGCAGTTCTTC
>TRBJ1-2|NA|TRBV28|few
CASSPRLFRFSDYGYTF
TGTGCCAGCAGTCCTAGGTTATTTAGGTTTAGCGACTATGGCTACACCTTC
>TRBJ2-1|TRBD2|TRBV19|few
CASSIQRESHEQFF
TGTGCCAGTAGTATCCAGCGGGAAAGTCATGAGCAGTTCTTC
>TRBJ2-7|TRBD1|TRBV27|few
CASSLGQGITYEQYF
TGTGCCAGCAGTCTAGGACAGGGAATAACCTACGAGCAGTACTTC
>TRBJ2-7|NA|TRBV11-3|few
CAQPSIRYEQYF
TGTGCTCAGCCTAGCATTCGCTACGAGCAGTACTTC
>TRBJ1-6|NA|TRBV6-5|NA
CASSYSGGDNSPLHF
TGTGCCAGCAGTTACTCAGGAGGTGATAATTCACCCCTCCACTTT
>TRBJ1-6|NA|TRBV28|NA
CASSYFPDNSPLHF
TGTGCCAGCAGCTACTTTCCGGATAATTCACCCCTCCACTTT
>TRBJ2-3|NA|TRBV27|NA
CASYSGATQYF
TGTGCCAGCTATAGCGGAGCCACGCAGTATTTT
>TRBJ1-1|TRBD1|TRBV5-1|NA
CASGTHFRQGEAFF
TGCGCCAGCGGGACCCACTTTAGACAGGGGGAAGCTTTCTTT
>TRBJ2-2|NA|TRBV19|many
CASSSQGGAGELFF
TGTGCCAGTAGTTCCCAGGGAGGCGCCGGGGAGCTGTTTTTT
>TRBJ1-1|NA|TRBV28|NA
CASTSPGEAENTEAFF
TGTGCCAGCACCTCCCCCGGCGAGGCAGAGAACACTGAAGCTTTCTTT